This entry lists 19 T cell receptor beta chains sequenced from one sample in a study of cytomegalovirus exposure and HLA in healthy donors. 13 Jbeta primers and 60 Vbeta primers were used for the PCR. Method: immunoSEQ multiplex PCR; TCRdb's copy keeps in-frame clones and lacks some. The repertoire has about 140,000 clones, around 85% of them found once; the top ten carry roughly 4.2%. Source material: PBMCs. The source is a man aged 40-49 years in good health and CMV-seropositive.

The V gene is TRBV7-8, the J gene TRBJ1-1, with D perhaps TRBD1 (6 bases). The CDR3 is 15 residues long. Germline V lookup: CDR1 SGHVS, CDR2 FQNEAQ. Trimming pared 1 base from V and 5 bases from J, leaving 14 bases between. The CDR3 sequence is CASSLGRGRGTEAFF. The CDR3 bases are TGTGCCAGCAGCTTAGGCAGGGGCAGGGGAACTGAAGCTTTCTTT.

This rearrangement joins TRBV20-1 to TRBJ2-5; D perhaps matches TRBD2 (6 bases). Germline-derived CDR1 and CDR2 are DFQATT and SNEGSKA (reference sequence). The length of the CDR3 is 11 residues. V was trimmed by 7 bases and J by 4 bases, leaving 10 bases between them. The CDR3 DNA sequence: TGCAGTGGGGGGGTCGGAGAGACCCAGTACTTC. It is translated as CSGGVGETQYF.

The CDR3 region is CASSLGAASGNNEQFF. The CDR3 DNA sequence: TGTGCCAGCAGCTTAGGGGCGGCTAGCGGAAACAATGAGCAGTTCTTC. V and J are TRBV7-6 and TRBJ2-1; 7 bases align to TRBD2. CDR1 is SGHVS and CDR2 is FNYEAQ in the germline V gene. With 1 base clipped from V and 5 bases from J, the junction kept 8 bases outside the gene matches. The CDR3 contains 16 residues. Variable domain in full (rest from reference TRBV7-6 and TRBJ2-1): GAGVSQSPRYKVTKRGQDVALRCDPISGHVSLYWYRQALGQGPEFLTYFNYEAQQDKSGLPNDRFSAERPEGSISTLTIQRTEQRDSAMYRCASSLGAASGNNEQFFGPGTRLTVL.

The chain is built from TRBV29-1 and TRBJ2-7, with TRBD1 identical over 7 bases. The CDR3 extends over 11 amino acids. CDR1 SQVTM and CDR2 ANQGSEA come from the germline V gene. CDR3 sequence (DNA): TGCGCCGGGACAGAGTCCTACGAGCAGTACTTC. It specifies CAGTESYEQYF.

The genes are TRBV7-6 and TRBJ2-7; 10 positions agree with TRBD1. The ends lost 5 bases at V and 5 bases at J; junction bases unmatched: 6. The CDR3 covers 14 residues. From germline, CDR1 is SGHVS and CDR2 FNYEAQ. CDR3: CASSPTGGFHEQYF. The CDR3 DNA follows: TGTGCCAGCAGCCCGACAGGGGGCTTCCACGAGCAGTACTTC.

The CDR3 DNA sequence: TGCGCCAGCAGCGAAATCCGCGGCCAGCCCCAGCATTTT. It specifies CASSEIRGQPQHF. The rearrangement uses TRBV4-1 and TRBJ1-5, with D hard to call. This CDR3 is built from 13 residues. Trimming shortened V by 5 bases and J by 7 bases, and 12 bases separated the two germline ends. Germline CDR1 MGHRA, CDR2 YSYEKL.

V is TRBV7-8 and J is TRBJ2-7; a possible D gene is TRBD1 (5 bases). CDR1 is SGHVS, CDR2 FQNEAQ, per germline. Trimming pared 3 bases from V and 1 base from J, leaving 13 bases between. This CDR3 spans 15 amino acids. CDR3 region: CASSFSVTESYEQYF. CDR3 nucleotides: TGTGCCAGCAGCTTCTCTGTGACAGAGTCCTACGAGCAGTACTTC.

Comments on this clone: Germline is not matched at one junction end, which may reflect a read error. J is TRBJ1-1 and V is TRBV7-9, with 7 nucleotides matching TRBD1. The CDR3 runs 13 residues. Per the germline V gene, CDR1 is SEHNR and CDR2 is FQNEAQ (reference sequence). The CDR3: CSSSLDRATEAFF. The CDR3 DNA is TGTTCCAGCAGCTTAGACAGGGCTACTGAAGCTTTCTTT.

V is TRBV5-6 and J is TRBJ2-7; D uncertain. The V end was cut by 3 bases, the J end by 0 bases, with 4 bases between. Germline V lookup: CDR1 SGHDT, CDR2 YYEEEE. This CDR3 is 12 amino acids long. In DNA form, the CDR3 reads TGTGCCAGCAGCTCTATCTCCTACGAGCAGTACTTC. Translated: CASSSISYEQYF.

This clone was observed once. The chain joins TRBV4-3 to TRBJ2-7, with a tentative D call TRBD2 (5 bases). CDR1 is LGHNA, CDR2 YSLEER, per germline. The CDR3 is made up of 15 amino acids. Between the trimmed V and J ends, which lost 0 bases and 6 bases, there was a span of 15 bases. CDR3 in amino acids: CASSQDGGLRGEQYF. In nucleotides, the CDR3 is TGCGCCAGCAGCCAAGATGGCGGGCTCAGAGGCGAGCAGTACTTC.

This clone was recorded a few times. This chain joins TRBV18 and TRBJ1-6, with D hard to call. CDR3 length equals 13 residues. The germline CDR1 and CDR2 sequences are KGHSH and LQKENI. The V end was cut by 5 bases, the J end by 8 bases, with 10 bases between. CDR3 DNA sequence: TGTGCCAGCTCATCCGAGAGGTATTCACCCCTCCACTTT. Translation: CASSSERYSPLHF.

The chain joins TRBV5-1 to TRBJ2-7; a weak D match, TRBD1 (8 bases). Trimming left V 2 bases short and J 5 bases short, with 17 bases between. This CDR3 spans 15 amino acids. Germline CDR1 reads SGHRS; CDR2 reads YFSETQ. In DNA, the CDR3 is TGCGCCAGCAGCTTACAGGGGGGGGGTGCCGACGAGCAGTACTTC. The encoded protein is CASSLQGGGADEQYF.

The chain combines TRBV18 with TRBJ2-1; 8 bases match TRBD1. CDR1 is KGHSH and CDR2 is LQKENI in the germline V gene. The J segment lost 2 bases and the V segment lost 3 bases, leaving 6 bases of the junction unmatched. This CDR3 has 16 amino acids. The CDR3 sequence: CASSPPGTGPYNEQFF. DNA for the CDR3: TGTGCCAGCTCACCCCCCGGGACAGGTCCCTACAATGAGCAGTTCTTC. The variable domain in full, completed from reference TRBV18 and TRBJ2-1, reads NAGVMQNPRHLVRRRGQEARLRCSPMKGHSHVYWYRQLPEEGLKFMVYLQKENIIDESGMPKERFSAEFPKEGPSILRIQQVVRGDSAAYFCASSPPGTGPYNEQFFGPGTRLTVL.

This chain joins TRBV7-9 and TRBJ2-6; D remains ambiguous. Germline assignment: CDR1 SEHNR and CDR2 FQNEAQ (reference sequence). The CDR3 is made up of 15 amino acids. Trimming cost V 1 base and J 4 bases, with 8 bases left between them. The CDR3 sequence: CASSLDWAGANVLTF. In nucleotides, the CDR3 is TGTGCCAGCAGCTTAGATTGGGCGGGGGCCAACGTCCTGACTTTC.

The CDR3 sequence: CASSLAFGSSYNEQFF. The DNA of the CDR3 is TGTGCCAGCAGCTTAGCTTTTGGGAGCTCCTACAATGAGCAGTTCTTC. This rearrangement joins TRBV7-9 to TRBJ2-1; possibly TRBD2 for D (5 bases). The ends were cut back, 0 bases at V and 0 bases at J, with 9 bases in the middle. CDR3 length: 16 residues. Germline CDR1 SEHNR, CDR2 FQNEAQ (reference sequence).

Written as DNA, the CDR3 is TGTGCCAGCAGTTCTCCTAGCGGGGGCGGGGATACGCAGTATTTT. Residues: CASSSPSGGGDTQYF. The rearrangement links TRBV6-5 to TRBJ2-3; 10 bases are shared with TRBD2. Germline CDR1 is MNHEY and CDR2 is SVGAGI. Germline trimming cut 4 bases from V and 6 bases from J; bases unmatched to any gene: 7. The CDR3 totals 15 residues.

V gene TRBV18 combines with J gene TRBJ2-1, with 10 positions matching TRBD2. With 5 bases clipped from V and 4 bases from J, the junction kept 11 bases outside the gene matches. This CDR3 contains 17 residues. The germline gives CDR1 KGHSH, CDR2 LQKENI. The CDR3 loop reads CASSATAVAGGYNEQFF. For the CDR3, the DNA is TGTGCCAGCTCAGCGACGGCGGTAGCGGGAGGTTACAATGAGCAGTTCTTC.

J is TRBJ2-1 and V is TRBV11-2, with TRBD2 identical over 8 bases. The CDR3 length is 17 residues. V lost 0 bases to trimming and J lost 4 bases; unmatched junction nucleotides: 8. Germline CDR1 reads SGHAT; CDR2 reads FQNNGV. The DNA of the CDR3 is TGTGCCAGCAGCTTAGAAGGAAGCGCGGGGGGATACAATGAGCAGTTCTTC. Translated, it gives CASSLEGSAGGYNEQFF.

V is TRBV7-9 and J is TRBJ1-3; 7 positions agree with TRBD1. The CDR3 has 16 amino acids. V was clipped by 5 bases and J by 0 bases; unmatched bases: 7. Germline CDR1 is SEHNR and CDR2 is FQNEAQ (reference sequence). The CDR3: CASSSRDSLSGNTIYF. In DNA, the CDR3 is TGTGCCAGCAGCAGCCGGGACAGCCTCTCTGGAAACACCATATATTTT.